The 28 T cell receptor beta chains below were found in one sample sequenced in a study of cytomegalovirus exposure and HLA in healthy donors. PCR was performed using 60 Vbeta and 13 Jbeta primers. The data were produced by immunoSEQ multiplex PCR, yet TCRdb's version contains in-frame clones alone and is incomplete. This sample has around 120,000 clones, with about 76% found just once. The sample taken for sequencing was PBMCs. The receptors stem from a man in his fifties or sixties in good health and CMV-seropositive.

The CDR3 DNA sequence: TGTGCCAGCAGCCGCCAAGTTCGGGGTAGAGGAGACACTGAAGCTTTCTTT. As protein: CASSRQVRGRGDTEAFF. The rearrangement uses TRBV4-2 and TRBJ1-1; D not certain. Per the germline V gene, CDR1 is LGHNA and CDR2 is YNFKEQ. V lost 4 bases and J lost 3, with 21 bases in between. The CDR3 extends over 17 amino acids.

CDR3 amino acids: CASSETDGTEAFF. The CDR3 nucleotides read TGTGCCAGCAGTGAAACAGATGGCACTGAAGCTTTCTTT. The rearrangement joins TRBV6-4 to TRBJ1-1, with no clear D. V lost 3 bases and J lost 4, with 9 bases in between. Looked up from germline, CDR1 is MRHNA and CDR2 is SNTAGT. CDR3 length: 13 residues.

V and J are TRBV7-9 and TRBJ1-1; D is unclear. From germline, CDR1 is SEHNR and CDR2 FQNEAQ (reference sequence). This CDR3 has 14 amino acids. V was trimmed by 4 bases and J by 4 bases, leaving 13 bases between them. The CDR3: CASSSRYRPTEAFF. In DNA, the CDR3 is TGTGCCAGCAGCTCGCGTTACAGACCCACTGAAGCTTTCTTT.

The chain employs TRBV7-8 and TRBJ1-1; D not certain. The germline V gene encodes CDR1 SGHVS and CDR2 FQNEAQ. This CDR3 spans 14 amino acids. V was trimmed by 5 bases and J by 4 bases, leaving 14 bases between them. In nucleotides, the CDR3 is TGTGCCAGCAGCCCGCGTCGGGCGGGCACTGAAGCTTTCTTT. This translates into CASSPRRAGTEAFF.

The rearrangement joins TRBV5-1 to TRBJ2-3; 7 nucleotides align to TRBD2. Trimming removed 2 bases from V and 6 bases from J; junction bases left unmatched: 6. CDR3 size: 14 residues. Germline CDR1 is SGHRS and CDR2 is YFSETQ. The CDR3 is CASSFGGMWDTQYF. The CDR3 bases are TGCGCCAGCAGCTTCGGGGGGATGTGGGATACGCAGTATTTT.

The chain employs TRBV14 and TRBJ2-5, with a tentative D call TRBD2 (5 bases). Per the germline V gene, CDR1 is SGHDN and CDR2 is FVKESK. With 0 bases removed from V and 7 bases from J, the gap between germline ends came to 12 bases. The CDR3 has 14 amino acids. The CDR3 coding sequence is TGTGCCAGCAGCCAAGAAACTAGGTGGGCGACCCAGTACTTC. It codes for CASSQETRWATQYF.

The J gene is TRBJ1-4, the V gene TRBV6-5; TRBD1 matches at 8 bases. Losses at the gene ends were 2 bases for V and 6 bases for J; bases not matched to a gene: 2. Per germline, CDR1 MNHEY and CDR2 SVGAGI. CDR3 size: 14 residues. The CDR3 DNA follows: TGTGCCAGCAGTTACGCGACAGGGGATGAAAAACTGTTTTTT. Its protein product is CASSYATGDEKLFF.

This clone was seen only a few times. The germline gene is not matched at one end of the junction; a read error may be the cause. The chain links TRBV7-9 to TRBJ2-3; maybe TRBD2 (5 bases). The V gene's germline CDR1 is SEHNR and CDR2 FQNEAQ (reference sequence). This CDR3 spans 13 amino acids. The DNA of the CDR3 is TGTTCCAGTTCCCCCGGGAACACAGATACGCAGTATTTT. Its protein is CSSSPGNTDTQYF.

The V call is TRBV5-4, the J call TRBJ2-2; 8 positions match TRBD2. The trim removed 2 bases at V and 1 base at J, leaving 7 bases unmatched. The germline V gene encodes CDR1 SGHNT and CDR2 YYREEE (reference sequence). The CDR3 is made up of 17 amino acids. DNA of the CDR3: TGTGCCAGCAGCTTAGCGGGGGCATCGTTGAACACCGGGGAGCTGTTTTTT. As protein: CASSLAGASLNTGELFF.

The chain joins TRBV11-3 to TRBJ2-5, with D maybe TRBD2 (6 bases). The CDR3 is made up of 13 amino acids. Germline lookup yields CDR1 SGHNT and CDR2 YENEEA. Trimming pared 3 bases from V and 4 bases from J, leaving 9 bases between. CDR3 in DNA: TGTGCCAGCAGCTTCGGGGGTACAGAGACCCAGTACTTC. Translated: CASSFGGTETQYF.

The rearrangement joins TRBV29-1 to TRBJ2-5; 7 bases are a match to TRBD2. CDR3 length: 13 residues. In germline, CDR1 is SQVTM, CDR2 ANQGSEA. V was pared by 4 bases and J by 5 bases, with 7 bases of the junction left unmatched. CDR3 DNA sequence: TGCAGCGTTGGGGGAGGGTTTGGTGAGACCCAGTACTTC. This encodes CSVGGGFGETQYF.

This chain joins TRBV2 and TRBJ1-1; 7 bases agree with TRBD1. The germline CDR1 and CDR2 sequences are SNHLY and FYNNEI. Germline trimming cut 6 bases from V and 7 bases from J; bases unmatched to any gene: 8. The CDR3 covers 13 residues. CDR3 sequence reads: CASRTGTVNEAFF. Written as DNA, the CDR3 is TGTGCCAGCAGGACCGGGACAGTTAATGAAGCTTTCTTT. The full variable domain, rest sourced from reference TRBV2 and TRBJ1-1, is EPEVTQTPSHQVTQMGQEVILRCVPISNHLYFYWYRQILGQKVEFLVSFYNNEISEKSEIFDDQFSVERPDGSNFTLKIRSTKLEDSAMYFCASRTGTVNEAFFGQGTRLTVV.

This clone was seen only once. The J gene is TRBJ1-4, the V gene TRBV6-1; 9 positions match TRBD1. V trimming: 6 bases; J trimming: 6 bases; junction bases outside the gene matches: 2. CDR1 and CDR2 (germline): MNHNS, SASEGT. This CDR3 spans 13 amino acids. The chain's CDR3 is CASRRDRDEKLFF. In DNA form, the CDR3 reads TGTGCCAGCAGGAGGGACAGGGATGAAAAACTGTTTTTT.

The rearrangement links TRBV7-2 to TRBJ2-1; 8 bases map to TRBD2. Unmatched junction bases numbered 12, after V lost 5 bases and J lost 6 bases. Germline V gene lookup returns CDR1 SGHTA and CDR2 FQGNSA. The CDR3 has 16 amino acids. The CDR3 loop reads CASSGGPGGPGNEQFF. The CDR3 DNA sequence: TGTGCCAGCAGCGGGGGTCCGGGGGGGCCGGGCAATGAGCAGTTCTTC.

The DNA of the CDR3 is TGTGCCAGCAGTGACGCGGCAGGGGTGAAGGGCGAGCAGTACTTC. This sequence encodes CASSDAAGVKGEQYF. V and J are TRBV2 and TRBJ2-7; TRBD1 might be the D (6 bases). Per germline, CDR1 SNHLY and CDR2 FYNNEI. The CDR3 has 15 residues. V dropped 3 bases and J dropped 6 bases, with 18 bases sitting between them.

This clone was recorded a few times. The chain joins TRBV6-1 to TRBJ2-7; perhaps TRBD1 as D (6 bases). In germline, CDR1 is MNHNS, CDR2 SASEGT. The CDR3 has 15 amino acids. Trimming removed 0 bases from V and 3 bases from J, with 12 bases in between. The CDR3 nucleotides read TGTGCCAGCAGTGAAGCCGGGACACCCAGCTACGAGCAGTACTTC. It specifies CASSEAGTPSYEQYF.

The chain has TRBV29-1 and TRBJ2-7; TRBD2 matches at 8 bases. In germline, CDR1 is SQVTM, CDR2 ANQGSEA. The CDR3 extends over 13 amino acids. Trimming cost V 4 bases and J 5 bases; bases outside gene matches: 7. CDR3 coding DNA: TGCAGCGTTGTCATAGCGGGAAACCACGAGCAGTACTTC. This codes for CSVVIAGNHEQYF.

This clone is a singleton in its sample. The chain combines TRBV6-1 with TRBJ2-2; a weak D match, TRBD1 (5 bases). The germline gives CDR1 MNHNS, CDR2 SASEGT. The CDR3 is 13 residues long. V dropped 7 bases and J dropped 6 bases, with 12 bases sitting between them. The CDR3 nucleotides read TGTGCCAGCACGGCCAGGGTCCCCGGGGAGCTGTTTTTT. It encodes CASTARVPGELFF.

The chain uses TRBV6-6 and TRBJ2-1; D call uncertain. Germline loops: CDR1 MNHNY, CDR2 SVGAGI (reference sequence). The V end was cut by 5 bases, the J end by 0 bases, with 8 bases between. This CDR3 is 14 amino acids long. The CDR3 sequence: CASSPRTSYNEQFF. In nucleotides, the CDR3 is TGTGCCAGCAGTCCCAGAACCTCCTACAATGAGCAGTTCTTC.

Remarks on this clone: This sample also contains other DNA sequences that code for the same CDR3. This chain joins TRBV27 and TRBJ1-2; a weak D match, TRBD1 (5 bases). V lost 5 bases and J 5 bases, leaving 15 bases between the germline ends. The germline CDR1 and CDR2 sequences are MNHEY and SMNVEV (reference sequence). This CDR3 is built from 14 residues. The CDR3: CASSPLGGGYGYTF. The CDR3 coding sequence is TGTGCCAGCAGTCCCCTTGGGGGGGGGTATGGCTACACCTTC.

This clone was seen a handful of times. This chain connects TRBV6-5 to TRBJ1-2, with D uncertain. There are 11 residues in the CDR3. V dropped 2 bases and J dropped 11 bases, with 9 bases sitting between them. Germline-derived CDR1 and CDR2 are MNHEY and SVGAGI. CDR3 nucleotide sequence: TGTGCCAGCAGTTACGAGCGAAGTTACACCTTC. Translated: CASSYERSYTF.

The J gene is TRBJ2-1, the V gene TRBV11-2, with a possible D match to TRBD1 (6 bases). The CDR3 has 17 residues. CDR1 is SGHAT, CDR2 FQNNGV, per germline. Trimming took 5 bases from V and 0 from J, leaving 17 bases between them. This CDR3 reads CASSPRPGEHSYNEQFF. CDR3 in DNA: TGTGCCAGCAGCCCCCGGCCAGGGGAGCACTCCTACAATGAGCAGTTCTTC. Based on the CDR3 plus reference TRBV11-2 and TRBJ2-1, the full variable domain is EAGVAQSPRYKIIEKRQSVAFWCNPISGHATLYWYQQILGQGPKLLIQFQNNGVVDDSQLPKDRFSAERLKGVDSTLKIQPAKLEDSAVYLCASSPRPGEHSYNEQFFGPGTRLTVL.

DNA for the CDR3: TGTGCCTGGAGTCCCCCCTCGACAGGGGAATTCTCCTACGAGCAGTACTTC. Translation: CAWSPPSTGEFSYEQYF. The chain employs TRBV30 and TRBJ2-7; 8 bases match TRBD1. Germline assignment: CDR1 GTSNPN and CDR2 SVGIG (reference sequence). V trimming: 2 bases; J trimming: 0 bases; junction bases outside the gene matches: 12. This CDR3 is 17 amino acids long.

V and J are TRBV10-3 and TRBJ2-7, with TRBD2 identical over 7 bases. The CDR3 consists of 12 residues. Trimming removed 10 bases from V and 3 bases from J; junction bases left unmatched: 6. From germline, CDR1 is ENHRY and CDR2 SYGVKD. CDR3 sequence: CATTASGYEQYF. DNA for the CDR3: TGTGCCACCACGGCTAGCGGCTACGAGCAGTACTTC.

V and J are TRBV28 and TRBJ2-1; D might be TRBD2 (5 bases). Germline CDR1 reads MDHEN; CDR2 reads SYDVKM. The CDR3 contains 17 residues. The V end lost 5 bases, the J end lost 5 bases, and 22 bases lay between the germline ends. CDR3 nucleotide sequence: TGTGCCAGCAGTCCCCCCCTCTCGGGAAGCGGTAACAATGAGCAGTTCTTC. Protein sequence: CASSPPLSGSGNNEQFF.

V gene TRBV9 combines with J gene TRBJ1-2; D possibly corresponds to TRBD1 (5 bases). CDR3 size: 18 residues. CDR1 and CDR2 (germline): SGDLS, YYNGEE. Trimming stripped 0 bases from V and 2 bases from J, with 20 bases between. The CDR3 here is CASSVGGRADLPNYGYTF. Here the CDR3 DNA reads TGTGCCAGCAGCGTAGGTGGCAGGGCGGACCTCCCAAACTATGGCTACACCTTC.

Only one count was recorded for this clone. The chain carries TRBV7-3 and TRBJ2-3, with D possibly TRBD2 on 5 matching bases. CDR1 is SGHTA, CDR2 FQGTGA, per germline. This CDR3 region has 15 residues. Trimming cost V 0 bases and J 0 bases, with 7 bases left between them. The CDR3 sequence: CASSLTRGSTDTQYF. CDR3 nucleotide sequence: TGTGCCAGCAGCTTAACCCGAGGGAGCACAGATACGCAGTATTTT.

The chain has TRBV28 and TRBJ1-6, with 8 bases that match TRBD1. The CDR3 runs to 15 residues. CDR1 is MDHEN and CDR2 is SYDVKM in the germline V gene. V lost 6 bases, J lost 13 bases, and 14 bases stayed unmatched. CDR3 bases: TGTGCCAGCAGCCCCGACAGGGGAGGGTCCTTCCCCCTCCACTTT. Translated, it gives CASSPDRGGSFPLHF.